Only a few counts were recorded for the clone carrying this T cell receptor beta chain. Germline values: CDR1 DFQATT, CDR2 SNEGSKA (reference sequence). V lost 5 bases to trimming and J lost 8 bases, with 9 bases between them. This CDR3 has 10 residues. The sample is drawn from a study of beta chain features in type 1 diabetes. Study summary: Age, gender and cell yields were alike across patients and healthy donors.

Expressed TCRB transcripts were sequenced because the isolated RNA had all been reverse transcribed beforehand. Sequencing was performed with immunoSEQ multiplex PCR; in TCRdb, only in-frame clones are kept and a portion is missing. This sample has 900,000 or so clones, with roughly a sixth found just once. Sequenced input: naive CD4+ T cells from blood. The V call is TRBV20-1, the J call TRBJ1-1; the D is unclear. This receptor was obtained from a woman under 30 in good health. This CDR3 is CSAYPKEAFF. CDR3 nucleotide sequence: TGCAGTGCTTATCCTAAAGAAGCTTTCTTT.